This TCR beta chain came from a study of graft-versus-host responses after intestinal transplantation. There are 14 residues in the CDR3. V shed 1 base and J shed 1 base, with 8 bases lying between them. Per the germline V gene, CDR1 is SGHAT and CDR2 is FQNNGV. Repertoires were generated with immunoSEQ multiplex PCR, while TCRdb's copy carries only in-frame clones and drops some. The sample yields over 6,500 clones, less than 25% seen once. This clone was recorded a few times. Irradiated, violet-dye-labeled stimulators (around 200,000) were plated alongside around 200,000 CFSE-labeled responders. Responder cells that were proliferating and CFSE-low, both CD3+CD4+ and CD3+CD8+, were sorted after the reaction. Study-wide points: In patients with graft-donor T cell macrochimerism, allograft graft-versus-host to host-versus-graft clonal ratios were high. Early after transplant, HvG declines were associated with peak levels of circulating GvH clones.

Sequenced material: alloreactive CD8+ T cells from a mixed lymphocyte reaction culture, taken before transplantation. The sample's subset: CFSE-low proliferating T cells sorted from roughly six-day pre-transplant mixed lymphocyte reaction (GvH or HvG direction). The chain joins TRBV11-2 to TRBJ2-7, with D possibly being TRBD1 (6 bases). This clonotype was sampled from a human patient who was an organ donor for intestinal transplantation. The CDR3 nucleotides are TGTGCCAGCAGCTTAGGGGGGACATCCTACGAGCAGTACTTC. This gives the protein CASSLGGTSYEQYF.